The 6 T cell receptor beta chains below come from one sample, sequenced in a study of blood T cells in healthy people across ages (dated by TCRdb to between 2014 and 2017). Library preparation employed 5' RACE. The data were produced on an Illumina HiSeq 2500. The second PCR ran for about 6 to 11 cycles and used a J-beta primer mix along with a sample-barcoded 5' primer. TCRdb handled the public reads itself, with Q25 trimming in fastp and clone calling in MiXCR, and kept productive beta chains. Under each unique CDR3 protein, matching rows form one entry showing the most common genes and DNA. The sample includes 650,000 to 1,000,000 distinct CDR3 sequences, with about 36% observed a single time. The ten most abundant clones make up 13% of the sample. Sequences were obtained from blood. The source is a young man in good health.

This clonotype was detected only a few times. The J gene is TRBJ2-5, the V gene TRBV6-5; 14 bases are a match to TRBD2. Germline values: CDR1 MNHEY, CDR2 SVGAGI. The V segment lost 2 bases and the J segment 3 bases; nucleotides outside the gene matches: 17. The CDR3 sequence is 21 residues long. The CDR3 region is CASSYPKQLGLAGAPKETQYF. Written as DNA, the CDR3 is TGTGCCAGCAGTTACCCCAAGCAACTGGGACTAGCGGGGGCCCCAAAAGAGACCCAGTACTTC.

CDR3 protein: CASSQEGSSYNEQYF. The CDR3 DNA follows: TGCGCCAGCAGCCAAGAGGGGAGCTCCTACAATGAGCAGTACTTC. V gene TRBV4-3 combines with J gene TRBJ2-1; D is possibly TRBD2 (5 bases). The end of the DNA fits TRBJ2-7 better, so the J call may be wrong. Germline lookup yields CDR1 LGHNA and CDR2 YSLEER. The CDR3 runs to 15 residues.

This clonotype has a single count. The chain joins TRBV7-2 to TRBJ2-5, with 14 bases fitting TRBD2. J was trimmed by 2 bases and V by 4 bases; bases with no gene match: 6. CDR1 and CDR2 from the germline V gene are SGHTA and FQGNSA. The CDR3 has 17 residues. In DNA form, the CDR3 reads TGTGCCAGCAGCTCAGGGACTAGCGGGGGATATCAAGAGACCCAGTACTTC. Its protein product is CASSSGTSGGYQETQYF.

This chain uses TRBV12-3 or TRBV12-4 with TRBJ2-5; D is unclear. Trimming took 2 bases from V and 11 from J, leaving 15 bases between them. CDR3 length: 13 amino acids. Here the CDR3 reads CASSLMAPNEQYF. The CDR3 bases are TGTGCCAGCAGTTTAATGGCCCCCAATGAGCAGTACTTC.

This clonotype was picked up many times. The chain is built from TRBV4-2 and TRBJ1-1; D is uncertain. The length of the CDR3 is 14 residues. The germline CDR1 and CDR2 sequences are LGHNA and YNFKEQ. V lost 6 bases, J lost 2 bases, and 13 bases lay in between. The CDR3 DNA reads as TGTGCCAGCAGTCGTGGGCTAGACAACACTGAAGCTTTCTTT. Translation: CASSRGLDNTEAFF.

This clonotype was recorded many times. The CDR3 bases are TGCGCCAGCAGCCATCAGGGACTAGCGACAGAGACCCAGTACTTC. It encodes CASSHQGLATETQYF. This sequence joins TRBV5-1 and TRBJ2-5; 10 nucleotides match TRBD2. In germline, CDR1 is SGHRS, CDR2 YFSETQ. V gave up 4 bases and J gave up 4 bases; unmatched junction bases: 7. The CDR3 is made up of 15 amino acids.